This entry features one TCR beta chain sequence. Its specificity is not known. Libraries were prepared by immunoSEQ multiplex PCR; TCRdb keeps only in-frame clonotypes and omits some of them. The sample has just under 65,000 clones, roughly four fifths seen once. These data come from a study of OX40 agonist ivuxolimab in advanced cancers. Study overall: People who had prior anti-PD-1, anti-PD-L1 or anti-CTLA-4 therapy could take part, and under 50% had some. Study-level findings and limits: The expanded peripheral T cells' antigen specificity was not determined.

The CDR3 extends over 16 amino acids. Trimming took off 3 bases at V and 2 bases at J, with 14 bases between the two ends. The germline V gene has CDR1 SGHRS and CDR2 YFSETQ. The sequence was collected from an adult with an advanced solid tumor such as melanoma, head and neck, liver or kidney cancer. The chain is built from TRBV5-1 and TRBJ2-2, with a possible D match to TRBD2 (6 bases). The specimen was CD4+ or CD8+ T cells sorted from blood, collected in a trial of the OX40 agonist ivuxolimab. The CDR3 DNA is TGCGCCAGCAGCTATAATCCGGGAGCCAACACCGGGGAGCTGTTTTTT. Its protein product is CASSYNPGANTGELFF.